This T cell receptor beta chain derives from a study of shared clonotypes between healthy human individuals. Study details: Per-donor plates numbered three CD4 naive, three CD4 memory, two CD8 naive and one CD8 memory.

The CD4+ fraction was divided into a CD45RA+ naive subset and a CD45RA-negative memory subset. Clones were sequenced by immunoSEQ multiplex PCR, and TCRdb holds only the in-frame ones, with some missing. The sample consists of 800,000 to 1,200,000 clones, around 78% of them appearing once. The CDR3 consists of 15 residues. The germline V gene encodes CDR1 SGHRS and CDR2 YFSETQ. V gave up 3 bases and J gave up 3 bases; unmatched junction bases: 4. Overall study results and limits: It was the non-shared clonotypes that had lower generation probabilities than clonotypes shared by all four donors. Only blood samples were collected, and tissue repertoires likely differ.

With regard to this clone: No antigen is known for it. Other nucleotide sequences in the sample specify the same CDR3.

What was sequenced was memory CD4+ T cells from PBMCs. Sample subset: CD45RA-negative fraction. This TCR was recovered from a man aged 18-30 years in good health. Some clones in this sample may be carry-over from other donors' samples. This chain connects TRBV5-1 to TRBJ2-7, with 12 bases fitting TRBD2. The CDR3 DNA reads TGCGCCAGCAGCTCCGGGACTAGCGGGTTCTACGAGCAGTACTTC. Translation: CASSSGTSGFYEQYF.